One sample yielded the 30 T cell receptor beta chains listed below, sequenced in a study of radiotherapy plus CTLA-4 blockade in lung cancer. Libraries were prepared by immunoSEQ multiplex PCR; TCRdb keeps only in-frame clonotypes and omits some of them. This sample has more than 50,000 clones, with approximately 76% found just once. The sequencing here drew on peripheral blood, taken from a patient treated with radiotherapy plus ipilimumab. The receptors were gathered from a human donor with non-small cell lung cancer who had a complete response to radiotherapy plus ipilimumab.

J is TRBJ1-6 and V is TRBV18; 8 bases are shared with TRBD1. The germline gives CDR1 KGHSH, CDR2 LQKENI. The CDR3 loop spans 16 amino acids. V gave up 2 bases and J gave up 5 bases; unmatched junction bases: 5. The CDR3 protein is CASSPSAGGNNSPLHF. Written as DNA, the CDR3 is TGTGCCAGCTCACCATCGGCAGGGGGCAATAATTCACCCCTCCACTTT.

CDR3 in amino acids: CASSLVTSGGHSNTGELFF. The CDR3 nucleotides read TGCGCCAGCAGCTTGGTAACTAGCGGGGGGCATTCAAACACCGGGGAGCTGTTTTTT. The rearrangement uses TRBV5-1 and TRBJ2-2; 12 bases are shared with TRBD2. This CDR3 has 19 residues. In germline, CDR1 is SGHRS, CDR2 YFSETQ. With V trimmed by 0 bases and J by 2 bases, 8 bases remained unmatched. The full variable domain, with the rest looked up from reference TRBV5-1 and TRBJ2-2, is KAGVTQTPRYLIKTRGQQVTLSCSPISGHRSVSWYQQTPGQGLQFLFEYFSETQRNKGNFPGRFSGRQFSNSRSEMNVSTLELGDSALYLCASSLVTSGGHSNTGELFFGEGSRLTVL.

Concerning this clone itself: Other DNA sequences in the same sample also yield this CDR3. The chain combines TRBV5-6 with TRBJ2-3, with D tentatively TRBD2 (5 bases). The germline V gene encodes CDR1 SGHDT and CDR2 YYEEEE. The CDR3 spans 15 residues. The V end lost 1 base, the J end lost 2 bases, and 11 bases lay between the germline ends. For the CDR3, the DNA is TGTGCCAGCAGCTTGCCGGGATTACCCACAGATACGCAGTATTTT. The encoded protein is CASSLPGLPTDTQYF. The full variable domain, in which reference TRBV5-6 and TRBJ2-3 provide the parts outside the CDR3, is DAGVTQSPTHLIKTRGQQVTLRCSPKSGHDTVSWYQQALGQGPQFIFQYYEEEERQRGNFPDRFSGHQFPNYSSELNVNALLLGDSALYLCASSLPGLPTDTQYFGPGTRLTVL.

The rearrangement joins TRBV7-2 to TRBJ1-4; D unresolved. The CDR3 covers 15 residues. Trimming left V 2 bases short and J 0 bases short, with 7 bases between. CDR1 is SGHTA, CDR2 FQGNSA, per germline. The CDR3 protein is CASSLMQATNEKLFF. The DNA of the CDR3 is TGTGCCAGCAGCTTAATGCAGGCAACTAATGAAAAACTGTTTTTT.

There are a few counts of this clone. The V and J genes are TRBV5-4 and TRBJ2-1; 14 bases line up with TRBD2. This CDR3 spans 15 amino acids. Trimming at V came to 2 bases and at J to 6 bases, leaving 1 base not matched to a gene. Germline V lookup: CDR1 SGHNT, CDR2 YYREEE (reference sequence). The CDR3 is CASSFGTSGSNEQFF. CDR3 DNA: TGTGCCAGCAGCTTCGGGACTAGCGGGAGCAATGAGCAGTTCTTC.

The CDR3 spells CASSVTNGNTIYF. In nucleotides, the CDR3 is TGTGCCAGCAGCGTTACTAACGGAAACACCATATATTTT. The chain recombines TRBV9 with TRBJ1-3; D remains ambiguous. V was pared by 2 bases and J by 4 bases, with 7 bases between. Germline lookup yields CDR1 SGDLS and CDR2 YYNGEE. This CDR3 is built from 13 residues.

V and J are TRBV28 and TRBJ2-7, with 14 bases aligning to TRBD2. The CDR3 extends over 19 amino acids. With 4 bases clipped from V and 5 bases from J, the junction kept 16 bases outside the gene matches. Germline V gene sequence: CDR1 MDHEN, CDR2 SYDVKM. Written as DNA, the CDR3 is TGTGCCAGCAGTTACCCCCCGACTAGCGGGAGGGCCGTCGCTAACGAGCAGTACTTC. The encoded protein is CASSYPPTSGRAVANEQYF.

The chain joins TRBV5-1 to TRBJ2-1; D possibly corresponds to TRBD2 (7 bases). This CDR3 has 15 residues. Germline V lookup: CDR1 SGHRS, CDR2 YFSETQ. The germline V and J ends were trimmed by 2 bases and 4 bases, with 13 bases remaining between them. CDR3 in amino acids: CASSFRGAGYNEQFF. In DNA, the CDR3 is TGCGCCAGCAGCTTCCGGGGGGCAGGGTACAATGAGCAGTTCTTC.

The rearrangement links TRBV19 to TRBJ2-5, with D possibly matching TRBD1 (6 bases). The germline V and J ends were trimmed by 5 bases and 5 bases, with 24 bases remaining between them. The CDR3 sequence is 17 residues long. Germline V gene sequence: CDR1 LNHDA, CDR2 SQIVND (reference sequence). CDR3 residues: CASSSPMGRGMGETQYF. The CDR3 DNA is TGTGCCAGTAGTTCTCCGATGGGTAGGGGGATGGGGGAGACCCAGTACTTC.

This clone has just a few counts. The V call is TRBV10-1, the J call TRBJ2-3; D gene ambiguous. The CDR3 is made up of 15 amino acids. The germline V gene encodes CDR1 WNHNN and CDR2 SYGVQD (reference sequence). V shed 2 bases and J shed 4 bases, with 13 bases lying between them. Here the CDR3 DNA reads TGCGCCAGCAGTGAGGGTTCTGTTGGCCCAGATACGCAGTATTTT. Its protein is CASSEGSVGPDTQYF.

The chain joins TRBV28 to TRBJ2-5, with 11 positions matching TRBD1. The end of the DNA is better explained by TRBJ2-7, so the J call may be wrong. Germline V gene sequence: CDR1 MDHEN, CDR2 SYDVKM. The CDR3 covers 15 residues. The CDR3 coding sequence is TGTGCCAGCAGTTCGTCCGGGACAGGGGGATACGAGCAGTACTTC. Its translation is CASSSSGTGGYEQYF.

This clone was seen a handful of times. The chain has TRBV7-2 and TRBJ2-5, with TRBD2 matching over 7 bases. The CDR3 consists of 14 residues. Trimming cost V 1 base and J 1 base; bases outside gene matches: 0. Germline CDR1 SGHTA, CDR2 FQGNSA. CDR3 coding DNA: TGTGCCAGCAGCTTAGGCGGGGGCCAAGAGACCCAGTACTTC. This gives the protein CASSLGGGQETQYF.

On this clone itself: The junction departs from the called germline gene at one end, perhaps through a read error. This chain links TRBV7-7 with TRBJ2-3, with 9 bases that match TRBD2. Germline V CDR1 and CDR2: SSHAT, FNYEAQ (reference sequence). There are 19 residues in the CDR3. Here the CDR3 DNA reads TGTGCTAGCAGCTCCCAAAGGGCGGGAGGGAACTGTGGTACAGATACGCAGTATTTT. It codes for CASSSQRAGGNCGTDTQYF.

This clone qualifies as medium-sized (0.01 to 0.1%). The chain is built from TRBV4-1 and TRBJ1-5; 10 bases are shared with TRBD1. Trimming took 0 bases from V and 0 from J; bases not matched to a gene: 8. This CDR3 comprises 19 residues. From germline, CDR1 is MGHRA and CDR2 YSYEKL. CDR3 sequence (DNA): TGCGCCAGCAGCCAAGAAGAGTGGACAGGGGGGTTTAGCAATCAGCCCCAGCATTTT. Translating it yields CASSQEEWTGGFSNQPQHF.

The chain links TRBV7-9 to TRBJ2-2, with 11 bases lining up with TRBD2. V shed 6 bases and J 1 base; nucleotides not matched to a gene: 1. The CDR3 is made up of 15 amino acids. Germline lookup yields CDR1 SEHNR and CDR2 FQNEAQ (reference sequence). In nucleotides, the CDR3 is TGTGCCAGCAGGGGGACTAGCGGGAACACCGGGGAGCTGTTTTTT. Translating gives CASRGTSGNTGELFF.

This chain links TRBV30 with TRBJ2-5, with TRBD2 matching 14 bases. The germline V gene encodes CDR1 GTSNPN and CDR2 SVGIG (reference sequence). Unmatched junction bases numbered 2, after V lost 2 bases and J lost 3 bases. The CDR3 totals 15 residues. The CDR3 bases are TGTGCCTGGAGTAAGGGACTAGCGGGGGAAGAGACCCAGTACTTC. Encoded protein: CAWSKGLAGEETQYF.

The chain combines TRBV7-2 with TRBJ1-1, with D possibly being TRBD1 (5 bases). Between the trimmed V and J ends, which lost 2 bases and 5 bases, there was a span of 9 bases. The CDR3 has 13 amino acids. CDR1 is SGHTA, CDR2 FQGNSA, per germline. In DNA, the CDR3 is TGTGCCAGCAGCTTATCGGGGGTGACTGAAGCTTTCTTT. This gives the protein CASSLSGVTEAFF.

This sequence joins TRBV19 and TRBJ2-7, with 7 positions matching TRBD2. Germline values: CDR1 LNHDA, CDR2 SQIVND (reference sequence). Trimming took 4 bases from V and 5 from J; bases not matched to a gene: 17. This CDR3 is built from 17 residues. The CDR3 DNA follows: TGTGCCAGTAGTAACCGAAAGAGCGGGACCCGCCCCCACGAGCAGTACTTC. It encodes CASSNRKSGTRPHEQYF.

This clone has just a few counts. The chain has TRBV28 and TRBJ2-7; no clear D gene. Germline lookup yields CDR1 MDHEN and CDR2 SYDVKM. Trimming cost V 7 bases and J 4 bases, with 8 bases left between them. This CDR3 comprises 11 residues. This chain's CDR3 is CASTPGYEQYF. The CDR3 DNA reads TGTGCCAGCACACCGGGTTACGAGCAGTACTTC.

This clone was recorded only once. This chain uses TRBV30 with TRBJ2-1; 9 bases fit TRBD2. With 3 bases clipped from V and 4 bases from J, the junction kept 7 bases outside the gene matches. The CDR3 runs 15 residues. CDR1 GTSNPN and CDR2 SVGIG come from the germline V gene (reference sequence). The CDR3 loop is CAWSLAGGAYNEQFF. The CDR3 DNA is TGTGCCTGGAGCCTGGCGGGGGGGGCTTACAATGAGCAGTTCTTC. Combining the CDR3 with reference TRBV30 and TRBJ2-1 gives the whole variable domain SQTIHQWPATLVQPVGSPLSLECTVEGTSNPNLYWYRQAAGRGLQLLFYSVGIGQISSEVPQNLSASRPQDRQFILSSKKLLLSDSGFYLCAWSLAGGAYNEQFFGPGTRLTVL.

The chain employs TRBV9 and TRBJ2-7; D gene ambiguous. This CDR3 spans 13 amino acids. Germline CDR1 reads SGDLS; CDR2 reads YYNGEE. With 4 bases removed from V and 6 bases from J, the gap between germline ends came to 14 bases. CDR3 sequence: CASSPARVGEQYF. The CDR3 DNA is TGTGCCAGCAGCCCAGCTCGGGTAGGCGAGCAGTACTTC. Combining the CDR3 with reference TRBV9 and TRBJ2-7 gives the whole variable domain DSGVTQTPKHLITATGQRVTLRCSPRSGDLSVYWYQQSLDQGLQFLIQYYNGEERAKGNILERFSAQQFPDLHSELNLSSLELGDSALYFCASSPARVGEQYFGPGTRLTVT.

The chain has TRBV27 and TRBJ2-7; D not resolved. With 2 bases removed from V and 1 base from J, the gap between germline ends came to 12 bases. The CDR3 covers 15 residues. From germline, CDR1 is MNHEY and CDR2 SMNVEV (reference sequence). The CDR3 nucleotides are TGTGCCAGCAGTTTAGGATTAGGCGGATCCTACGAGCAGTACTTC. Protein product: CASSLGLGGSYEQYF.

The rearrangement joins TRBV5-4 to TRBJ1-2; a possible D gene is TRBD1 (5 bases). The CDR3 has 14 residues. Trimming shortened V by 4 bases and J by 2 bases, and 12 bases separated the two germline ends. Germline-derived CDR1 and CDR2 are SGHNT and YYREEE (reference sequence). The CDR3 DNA sequence: TGTGCCAGCAGCACGGGACTTCTAAACTATGGCTACACCTTC. As protein: CASSTGLLNYGYTF. The whole variable domain, remainder taken from reference TRBV5-4 and TRBJ1-2, is ETGVTQSPTHLIKTRGQQVTLRCSSQSGHNTVSWYQQALGQGPQFIFQYYREEENGRGNFPPRFSGLQFPNYSSELNVNALELDDSALYLCASSTGLLNYGYTFGSGTRLTVV.

This clone was observed a handful of times. The chain carries TRBV7-9 and TRBJ2-7; 7 nucleotides match TRBD1. Germline-derived CDR1 and CDR2 are SEHNR and FQNEAQ (reference sequence). J lost 5 bases, V lost 2 bases, and 9 bases had no gene match. The CDR3 is 15 amino acids. The CDR3 nucleotides are TGTGCCAGCAGCTTAAATCAGGGGGTCTACCACGAGCAGTACTTC. This encodes CASSLNQGVYHEQYF.

This chain links TRBV9 with TRBJ2-1; tentatively, D is TRBD1 (7 bases). Between the trimmed V and J ends, which lost 3 bases and 3 bases, there was a span of 13 bases. Looked up from germline, CDR1 is SGDLS and CDR2 is YYNGEE. This CDR3 comprises 15 residues. CDR3 amino acids: CASSAPQGGYNEQFF. The CDR3 DNA follows: TGTGCCAGCAGCGCGCCGCAGGGGGGCTACAATGAGCAGTTCTTC. Drawing the rest from reference TRBV9 and TRBJ2-1, the complete variable domain is DSGVTQTPKHLITATGQRVTLRCSPRSGDLSVYWYQQSLDQGLQFLIQYYNGEERAKGNILERFSAQQFPDLHSELNLSSLELGDSALYFCASSAPQGGYNEQFFGPGTRLTVL.

V usage is TRBV19 and J usage is TRBJ2-7; TRBD2 matches at 7 bases. Germline V gene sequence: CDR1 LNHDA, CDR2 SQIVND (reference sequence). CDR3 length equals 14 residues. The V and J ends lost 4 bases and 8 bases, in that order; junction bases with no gene match: 11. CDR3 sequence: CASSSRDYGLQQYF. DNA for the CDR3: TGTGCCAGTAGTAGCCGGGACTACGGCTTACAGCAGTACTTC.

This chain joins TRBV7-9 and TRBJ1-1; 9 bases map to TRBD1. CDR1 and CDR2 from the germline V gene are SEHNR and FQNEAQ (reference sequence). The CDR3 consists of 14 residues. With V trimmed by 7 bases and J by 2 bases, 5 bases remained unmatched. The CDR3 spells CASKLQGANTEAFF. The CDR3, as DNA: TGTGCCAGCAAATTACAGGGGGCCAACACTGAAGCTTTCTTT.

This chain joins TRBV7-3 and TRBJ2-2; D gene ambiguous. Germline V gene lookup returns CDR1 SGHTA and CDR2 FQGTGA. This CDR3 has 16 residues. V was shortened by 3 bases and J by 5 bases, with 16 bases between the two germline ends. The CDR3 DNA reads as TGTGCCAGCAGCTTGCGAGCGTACCCAAGAACCGGGGAGCTGTTTTTT. Its protein is CASSLRAYPRTGELFF.

This chain links TRBV30 with TRBJ2-2; D may be TRBD1 (6 bases). V was trimmed by 6 bases and J by 0 bases, leaving 14 bases between them. Germline-derived CDR1 and CDR2 are GTSNPN and SVGIG (reference sequence). The CDR3 is made up of 15 amino acids. The DNA for the CDR3 is TGTGCCTGCGCCGTGTCAGGGGCGAACACCGGGGAGCTGTTTTTT. It translates to CACAVSGANTGELFF. Together with reference TRBV30 and TRBJ2-2, the CDR3 gives the full variable domain: SQTIHQWPATLVQPVGSPLSLECTVEGTSNPNLYWYRQAAGRGLQLLFYSVGIGQISSEVPQNLSASRPQDRQFILSSKKLLLSDSGFYLCACAVSGANTGELFFGEGSRLTVL.

The gene calls are TRBV6-6 and TRBJ1-5; D not resolved. Per germline, CDR1 MNHNY and CDR2 SVGAGI (reference sequence). Trimming cost V 0 bases and J 0 bases, with 3 bases left between them. The CDR3 is made up of 14 amino acids. CDR3 nucleotides: TGTGCCAGCAGTTACTCGAGTAGCAATCAGCCCCAGCATTTT. Protein product: CASSYSSSNQPQHF.